One sample yielded the 10 T cell receptor beta chains listed below, sequenced in a study of identical twins. MiXCR, applied by TCRdb to the 5' RACE reads, yields one record per CDR3 protein. The data hold just under 650,000 distinct CDR3 sequences, with roughly 7.1% observed a single time. The same data also contributed to another study, on yellow fever vaccine responses in identical twins.

Sequencing was carried out using PBMCs. These receptors all come from a young woman in good health.

CDR3: CASSLAMVDTQYF. The CDR3 DNA is TGCGCCAGCAGCTTGGCCATGGTAGATACGCAGTATTTT. The chain has TRBV5-1 and TRBJ2-3; no reliable D call. V was clipped by 0 bases and J by 5 bases, with 7 bases between them. Germline loops: CDR1 SGHRS, CDR2 YFSETQ. The CDR3 has 13 residues.

The DNA for the CDR3 is TGCGCCAGCAGCTCAGACAGGGGGCTGTGGGTCCGAGGGAACACCGGGGAGCTGTTTTTT. Amino acid sequence: CASSSDRGLWVRGNTGELFF. The rearrangement uses TRBV5-1 and TRBJ2-2; TRBD1 agrees at 10 bases. This CDR3 is built from 20 residues. The V gene end was trimmed by 3 bases and the J gene end by 1 base; junction bases not matched to a gene: 15. Germline lookup yields CDR1 SGHRS and CDR2 YFSETQ. Using reference TRBV5-1 and TRBJ2-2 for the parts outside the CDR3, the full variable domain is KAGVTQTPRYLIKTRGQQVTLSCSPISGHRSVSWYQQTPGQGLQFLFEYFSETQRNKGNFPGRFSGRQFSNSRSEMNVSTLELGDSALYLCASSSDRGLWVRGNTGELFFGEGSRLTVL.

The chain couples TRBV27 to TRBJ2-1; 8 nucleotides align to TRBD2. In germline, CDR1 is MNHEY, CDR2 SMNVEV (reference sequence). CDR3 length equals 17 residues. The V and J ends lost 3 bases and 0 bases, in that order; junction bases with no gene match: 7. CDR3 sequence reads: CASSLPTSGNSYNEQFF. The CDR3 bases are TGTGCCAGCAGTTTGCCTACTAGCGGAAACTCCTACAATGAGCAGTTCTTC.

This clonotype was seen a handful of times. The chain links TRBV29-1 to TRBJ2-4; a weak D match, TRBD1 (5 bases). Germline values: CDR1 SQVTM, CDR2 ANQGSEA. There are 11 residues in the CDR3. Trimming pared 4 bases from V and 4 bases from J, leaving 5 bases between. CDR3 nucleotides: TGCAGCGTTGCAGGGAAAAACATTCAGTACTTC. Translated, it gives CSVAGKNIQYF.

The chain uses TRBV9 and TRBJ2-2; the D gene is possibly TRBD1 (6 bases). The germline V and J ends were trimmed by 2 bases and 2 bases, with 19 bases remaining between them. The CDR3 is 18 residues long. CDR1 SGDLS and CDR2 YYNGEE come from the germline V gene. CDR3 DNA sequence: TGTGCCAGCAGCGTCAGAGGGACGACAGGAATAAACACCGGGGAGCTGTTTTTT. Translating gives CASSVRGTTGINTGELFF. Variable domain in full (rest from reference TRBV9 and TRBJ2-2): DSGVTQTPKHLITATGQRVTLRCSPRSGDLSVYWYQQSLDQGLQFLIQYYNGEERAKGNILERFSAQQFPDLHSELNLSSLELGDSALYFCASSVRGTTGINTGELFFGEGSRLTVL.

This clonotype was detected ten times or more. This chain links TRBV28 with TRBJ2-7; the D gene is possibly TRBD2 (5 bases). CDR3 length: 14 residues. Germline V lookup: CDR1 MDHEN, CDR2 SYDVKM. Trimming stripped 5 bases from V and 4 bases from J, with 15 bases between. DNA for the CDR3: TGTGCCAGCAGTCGAGAGGGATTTCGGTACGAGCAGTACTTC. The encoded protein is CASSREGFRYEQYF.

This clonotype was seen at least ten times. The chain uses TRBV5-1 and TRBJ1-5; 9 bases are shared with TRBD1. Germline assignment: CDR1 SGHRS and CDR2 YFSETQ. This CDR3 is 15 amino acids long. Trimming at V came to 0 bases and at J to 4 bases, leaving 2 bases not matched to a gene. The CDR3 nucleotides read TGCGCCAGCAGCTTGGAGGGACAGGGTAATCAGCCCCAGCATTTT. It specifies CASSLEGQGNQPQHF. Full variable domain (remainder filled in from reference TRBV5-1 and TRBJ1-5): KAGVTQTPRYLIKTRGQQVTLSCSPISGHRSVSWYQQTPGQGLQFLFEYFSETQRNKGNFPGRFSGRQFSNSRSEMNVSTLELGDSALYLCASSLEGQGNQPQHFGDGTRLSIL.

The J gene is TRBJ2-7, the V gene TRBV7-9; maybe TRBD2 (6 bases). Trimming shortened V by 1 base and J by 5 bases, and 12 bases separated the two germline ends. Germline loops: CDR1 SEHNR, CDR2 FQNEAQ (reference sequence). This CDR3 has 14 amino acids. The CDR3 DNA reads TGTGCCAGCAGCTTAGTGGGAGGTCTCAACGAGCAGTACTTC. This translates into CASSLVGGLNEQYF.

In its sample, this clonotype was seen many times. This rearrangement joins TRBV5-1 to TRBJ1-2; perhaps TRBD1 as D (6 bases). This CDR3 contains 13 residues. V gave up 0 bases and J gave up 3 bases, with 6 bases separating them. Per the germline V gene, CDR1 is SGHRS and CDR2 is YFSETQ. CDR3 DNA sequence: TGCGCCAGCAGCTTGGGACAGGACTATGGCTACACCTTC. This sequence encodes CASSLGQDYGYTF.

This clonotype showed up just a few times. This rearrangement joins TRBV15 to TRBJ2-3; 10 bases agree with TRBD1. With V trimmed by 3 bases and J by 1 base, 1 base remained unmatched. CDR3 size: 15 residues. Germline V CDR1 and CDR2: LNHNV, YYDKDF (reference sequence). In nucleotides, the CDR3 is TGTGCCACCAGCAGGGGGACAGGGGGCACAGATACGCAGTATTTT. Its translation: CATSRGTGGTDTQYF.